The 8 T cell receptor beta chains below come from one sample, sequenced in a study of T cells in Graves' hyperthyroidism and ophthalmopathy. Researchers amplified the TCR beta CDR3 regions from RNA transcripts. The HTBI primer set served for first-round RT-PCR of the TCR CDR3. TCRdb recomputed calls from the multiplex PCR reads with MiXCR, one row per CDR3 protein. The table shows hundreds of thousands of distinct CDR3 sequences, with about 14% occurring only once. The sequencing input was blood. The receptors were gathered from a woman aged 45-65 years with Graves' ophthalmopathy.

At least ten counts were recorded for this clonotype. The J gene is TRBJ2-1, the V gene TRBV7-2, with D hard to call. The V end lost 2 bases, the J end lost 0 bases, and 11 bases lay between the germline ends. The CDR3 loop spans 16 amino acids. CDR1 is SGHTA and CDR2 is FQGNSA in the germline V gene. As DNA, the CDR3 is TGTGCCAGCAGCTTAAAGCTGGGTAGCTCCTACAATGAGCAGTTCTTC. This codes for CASSLKLGSSYNEQFF.

This clonotype turned up a few times. The rearrangement links TRBV24-1 to TRBJ2-1, with D tentatively TRBD1 or TRBD2 (5 bases each). Trimming removed 0 bases from V and 7 bases from J, with 12 bases in between. This CDR3 is built from 15 residues. Germline values: CDR1 KGHDR, CDR2 SFDVKD. CDR3 DNA sequence: TGTGCCACCAGTGATTTGCAGAGGGGTTCGAATGAGCAGTTCTTC. It specifies CATSDLQRGSNEQFF.

This clonotype came up many times. The V and J genes are TRBV20-1 and TRBJ1-2; D not certain. Germline CDR1 is DFQATT and CDR2 is SNEGSKA (reference sequence). The CDR3 is made up of 13 amino acids. With 2 bases removed from V and 2 bases from J, the gap between germline ends came to 9 bases. This chain's CDR3 is CSARQITNYGYTF. The CDR3 region has the DNA TGCAGTGCTAGACAGATTACCAACTATGGCTACACCTTC.

This clonotype came up many times. The chain links TRBV30 to TRBJ2-7, with 8 bases that match TRBD2. The germline V gene encodes CDR1 GTSNPN and CDR2 SVGIG (reference sequence). V lost 6 bases, J lost 0 bases, and 7 bases stayed unmatched. The CDR3 sequence is 14 residues long. CDR3 bases: TGTGCCTGCGCGGGGGGAGTCTACTCCTACGAGCAGTACTTC. Amino acids: CACAGGVYSYEQYF.

This chain connects TRBV20-1 to TRBJ1-2, with 10 positions matching TRBD1. This CDR3 has 15 residues. Losses at the gene ends were 3 bases for V and 7 bases for J; bases not matched to a gene: 11. The germline CDR1 and CDR2 sequences are DFQATT and SNEGSKA (reference sequence). CDR3 DNA sequence: TGCAGTGCTAGTCCACCGGGACAGGGGCTTCGTGGCTACACCTTC. Encoded protein: CSASPPGQGLRGYTF.

This clonotype occurred many times. This chain uses TRBV27 with TRBJ2-1; the D is unclear. The CDR3 contains 14 residues. V shed 0 bases and J shed 4 bases, with 7 bases lying between them. CDR1 is MNHEY and CDR2 is SMNVEV in the germline V gene (reference sequence). CDR3 nucleotides: TGTGCCAGCAGTTTATCGATGGGGTACAATGAGCAGTTCTTC. As protein: CASSLSMGYNEQFF.

This clonotype was recorded once. The J gene is TRBJ1-5, the V gene TRBV24-1; no clear D gene. The CDR3 totals 16 residues. The V and J ends lost 1 base and 2 bases respectively, with 11 bases between them. Germline loops: CDR1 KGHDR, CDR2 SFDVKD. The CDR3 DNA reads as TGTGCCACCAGTGATTTTAACAGTAAAGGCAATCAGCCCCAGCATTTT. This codes for CATSDFNSKGNQPQHF.

The V call is TRBV24-1, the J call TRBJ1-1; 8 bases line up with TRBD1. Germline trimming cut 3 bases from V and 4 bases from J; bases unmatched to any gene: 6. This CDR3 comprises 15 residues. CDR1 is KGHDR and CDR2 is SFDVKD in the germline V gene. The CDR3 DNA reads TGTGCCACCAGTGATGCGACTACAGGGGGCACTGAAGCTTTCTTT. Amino acids: CATSDATTGGTEAFF.